Below, 26 T cell receptor beta chains from the same sample are listed, as sequenced in a study of response to subunit inactivated influenza vaccine. TCRdb itself ran the RT-PCR reads through MiXCR, one entry per CDR3 protein. The sample lists about 570,000 distinct CDR3 sequences, roughly 10% occurring once. The data also belong to a second study, concerning T cells expressing NK-cell markers. That source reports: UMI-tagged 5'RACE template switching yielded the TCR beta cDNA.

The sample consisted of PBMCs from blood, taken on the day of vaccination. These receptors came from a man in his forties or fifties who received an inactivated influenza vaccine.

The chain couples TRBV6-5 to TRBJ2-7, with D perhaps matching TRBD1 (6 bases). Germline lookup yields CDR1 MNHEY and CDR2 SVGAGI. V lost 2 bases and J 5 bases, leaving 22 bases between the germline ends. The CDR3 extends over 17 amino acids. The CDR3 region has the DNA TGTGCCAGCAGTTACAATAGGGAATTTGCAGGGGCGGACGAGCAGTACTTC. It codes for CASSYNREFAGADEQYF.

This clonotype was found a few times. This chain uses TRBV9 with TRBJ2-7, with a possible D match to TRBD2 (6 bases). V was trimmed by 0 bases and J by 1 base, leaving 14 bases between them. Germline assignment: CDR1 SGDLS and CDR2 YYNGEE. The CDR3 spans 16 residues. CDR3 in amino acids: CASSVGPLGGSYEQYF. CDR3 bases: TGTGCCAGCAGCGTAGGCCCGTTGGGAGGTTCCTACGAGCAGTACTTC.

A few counts support this clonotype. The gene calls are TRBV3-1 and TRBJ2-7; a weak D match, TRBD2 (6 bases). This CDR3 contains 15 residues. The V end lost 5 bases, the J end lost 2 bases, and 16 bases lay between the germline ends. CDR1 LGHDT and CDR2 YNNKEL come from the germline V gene (reference sequence). CDR3 loop: CASSSSGTGTYEQYF. CDR3 coding DNA: TGTGCCAGCAGCTCCTCCGGGACTGGAACCTACGAGCAGTACTTC.

This clonotype was seen a few times. This rearrangement joins TRBV20-1 to TRBJ2-7; possibly TRBD2 for D (7 bases). The ends were cut back, 0 bases at V and 6 bases at J, with 18 bases in the middle. Looked up from germline, CDR1 is DFQATT and CDR2 is SNEGSKA (reference sequence). This CDR3 is built from 15 residues. The CDR3 DNA is TGCAGTGCTAGAGATCGAGGGGGAGGGCCAATCGAGCAGTACTTC. It specifies CSARDRGGGPIEQYF.

CDR3 loop: CASSFSDGRRQQYF. The CDR3 nucleotides read TGTGCCAGCAGTTTTAGTGATGGTCGTCGTCAGCAGTACTTC. The gene calls are TRBV28 and TRBJ2-7; D is undetermined. V was cut by 3 bases and J by 8 bases, with 17 bases left in between. The CDR3 extends over 14 amino acids. Germline V gene sequence: CDR1 MDHEN, CDR2 SYDVKM.

J is TRBJ2-5 and V is TRBV5-1; no firm D call. Germline assignment: CDR1 SGHRS and CDR2 YFSETQ. Trimming stripped 4 bases from V and 3 bases from J, with 10 bases between. This CDR3 contains 13 residues. This chain's CDR3 is CASSPDNEETQYF. The CDR3 DNA follows: TGCGCCAGCAGCCCGGATAACGAAGAGACCCAGTACTTC.

This chain links TRBV2 with TRBJ2-2, with D maybe TRBD1 (6 bases). The CDR3 extends over 13 amino acids. CDR1 is SNHLY and CDR2 is FYNNEI in the germline V gene. V was trimmed by 6 bases and J by 5 bases, leaving 10 bases between them. CDR3 loop: CASSGTRTGELFF. CDR3 bases: TGTGCCAGCAGCGGGACACGGACCGGGGAGCTGTTTTTT.

V usage is TRBV19 and J usage is TRBJ2-5; D is perhaps TRBD2 (5 bases). In germline, CDR1 is LNHDA, CDR2 SQIVND (reference sequence). V was cut by 6 bases and J by 2 bases, with 10 bases left in between. CDR3 length equals 13 residues. CDR3 in amino acids: CASRWTDQETQYF. The CDR3, as DNA: TGTGCCAGTAGATGGACTGATCAAGAGACCCAGTACTTC.

A word on this clonotype: The junction and the germline gene differ at one end; a read error may be behind it. The chain links TRBV6-5 to TRBJ1-1; tentative D call: TRBD1 (5 bases). The germline gives CDR1 MNHEY, CDR2 SVGAGI. The CDR3 consists of 14 residues. The CDR3 is CASNYSIGGTEAFF. Here the CDR3 DNA reads TGTGCCAGCAATTACTCGATTGGGGGAACTGAAGCTTTCTTT.

Only a few counts were recorded for this clonotype. The chain carries TRBV20-1 and TRBJ2-7; 9 bases line up with TRBD2. The trim removed 0 bases at V and 3 bases at J, leaving 6 bases unmatched. Germline V gene data show CDR1 as DFQATT and CDR2 as SNEGSKA (reference sequence). The CDR3 spans 15 residues. This chain's CDR3 is CSARDLLAGSYEQYF. Here the CDR3 DNA reads TGCAGTGCTAGAGATTTGCTAGCGGGAAGCTACGAGCAGTACTTC.

This chain uses TRBV13 with TRBJ2-4; the D call may be TRBD1 or TRBD2 (7 bases each). Germline values: CDR1 PRHDT, CDR2 FYEKMQ (reference sequence). V lost 5 bases and J lost 10, with 12 bases in between. This CDR3 has 12 residues. Here the CDR3 reads CASSGQGGIQYF. CDR3 bases: TGTGCCAGCAGCGGTCAGGGGGGGATTCAGTACTTC.

The chain employs TRBV7-2 and TRBJ1-5, with D perhaps matching TRBD1 (5 bases). The ends were cut back, 5 bases at V and 2 bases at J, with 16 bases in the middle. The CDR3 extends over 16 amino acids. CDR1 is SGHTA, CDR2 FQGNSA, per germline. CDR3 coding DNA: TGTGCCAGCAGCCCCACGGGCAGGGTTGGCAATCAGCCCCAGCATTTT. Its protein is CASSPTGRVGNQPQHF. Based on the CDR3 plus reference TRBV7-2 and TRBJ1-5, the full variable domain is GAGVSQSPSNKVTEKGKDVELRCDPISGHTALYWYRQSLGQGLEFLIYFQGNSAPDKSGLPSDRFSAERTGGSVSTLTIQRTQQEDSAVYLCASSPTGRVGNQPQHFGDGTRLSIL.

There are many counts of this clonotype. The CDR3 spells CASSTGTGVREKLFF. DNA for the CDR3: TGTGCCAGCAGCACGGGGACAGGGGTACGGGAAAAACTGTTTTTT. The chain employs TRBV27 and TRBJ1-4, with TRBD1 identical over 10 bases. V was pared by 6 bases and J by 8 bases, with 9 bases of the junction left unmatched. The germline V gene encodes CDR1 MNHEY and CDR2 SMNVEV (reference sequence). The CDR3 is 15 residues long.

The chain employs TRBV12-5 and TRBJ1-1; possible D gene TRBD1, 6 bases. Germline V lookup: CDR1 LGHNT, CDR2 FRNRAP. Between the trimmed V and J ends, which lost 6 bases and 6 bases, there was a span of 14 bases. The CDR3 runs to 13 residues. This CDR3 reads CASGATGSPEAFF. The CDR3, as DNA: TGTGCTAGTGGAGCTACAGGGAGCCCTGAAGCTTTCTTT. The variable domain in full, with the rest retrieved from reference TRBV12-5 and TRBJ1-1, is DARVTQTPRHKVTEMGQEVTMRCQPILGHNTVFWYRQTMMQGLELLAYFRNRAPLDDSGMPKDRFSAEMPDATLATLKIQPSEPRDSAVYFCASGATGSPEAFFGQGTRLTVV.

The chain combines TRBV12-3 or TRBV12-4 with TRBJ2-2; perhaps D is TRBD1 or TRBD2 (5 bases each). There are 13 residues in the CDR3. The V gene lost 5 bases and the J gene lost 7 bases, with 11 bases spanning the gap. CDR3 loop: CASSPLGVGELFF. Here the CDR3 DNA reads TGTGCCAGCAGTCCTCTGGGGGTCGGGGAGCTGTTTTTT.

V gene TRBV7-2 combines with J gene TRBJ2-2; 8 nucleotides line up with TRBD1. The germline CDR1 and CDR2 sequences are SGHTA and FQGNSA. Losses at the gene ends were 5 bases for V and 3 bases for J; bases not matched to a gene: 2. CDR3 length: 14 residues. The CDR3 bases are TGTGCCAGCAGCCACAGGGGGTACACCGGGGAGCTGTTTTTT. It encodes CASSHRGYTGELFF.

This clonotype was counted a few times. The gene calls are TRBV5-1 and TRBJ1-6; the D gene is possibly TRBD1 (6 bases). Trimming left V 4 bases short and J 9 bases short, with 20 bases between. CDR3 length: 16 residues. In germline, CDR1 is SGHRS, CDR2 YFSETQ. CDR3 DNA: TGCGCCAGCAGCCAAACGGGGGGGGCTTTTGGTTCACCCCTCCACTTT. Its protein product is CASSQTGGAFGSPLHF.

This clonotype was seen only a few times. One end of the junction varies from germline; a read error may be responsible. CDR3 sequence: CASSDTGTGVIGLNF. The CDR3 DNA is TGTGCCAGCAGCGACACCGGGACAGGGGTTATTGGGCTGAACTTC. The V gene is TRBV6-1, the J gene TRBJ2-7; 10 positions match TRBD1. Germline V gene sequence: CDR1 MNHNS, CDR2 SASEGT. The CDR3 sequence is 15 residues long.

The DNA for the CDR3 is TGTGCCAGCAGTAACACCGGGACAGGGGGCGCAGATACGCAGTATTTT. It specifies CASSNTGTGGADTQYF. V and J are TRBV2 and TRBJ2-3; 12 bases are a match to TRBD1. The V segment lost 5 bases and the J segment 4 bases; nucleotides outside the gene matches: 7. The CDR3 sequence is 16 residues long. The germline gives CDR1 SNHLY, CDR2 FYNNEI.

The gene calls are TRBV20-1 and TRBJ2-3; tentatively, D is TRBD2 (6 bases). The CDR3 sequence is 16 residues long. Germline assignment: CDR1 DFQATT and CDR2 SNEGSKA (reference sequence). V was pared by 5 bases and J by 0 bases, with 18 bases between. CDR3 sequence: CSAFPLSGSSTDTQYF. CDR3 nucleotide sequence: TGCAGTGCTTTTCCCCTTAGCGGTAGTAGCACAGATACGCAGTATTTT.

V is TRBV20-1 and J is TRBJ2-5; TRBD1 matches 8 bases. The CDR3 consists of 11 residues. Germline V lookup: CDR1 DFQATT, CDR2 SNEGSKA (reference sequence). The V gene end was trimmed by 6 bases and the J gene end by 4 bases; junction bases not matched to a gene: 1. CDR3 coding DNA: TGCAGTGCCAGGGGGCTAGAGACCCAGTACTTC. This gives the protein CSARGLETQYF.

The chain has TRBV10-3 and TRBJ2-1, with 10 bases that match TRBD2. The CDR3 spans 21 residues. Germline assignment: CDR1 ENHRY and CDR2 SYGVKD. V shed 2 bases and J 1 base; nucleotides not matched to a gene: 17. The CDR3 DNA reads as TGTGCCATCAGTGAGCTAAATCCGGGACTAGCGAAGTTGACGTCCTACAATGAGCAGTTCTTC. Encoded protein: CAISELNPGLAKLTSYNEQFF.

This clonotype occurred a few times. The V call is TRBV28, the J call TRBJ2-6; 9 positions agree with TRBD1. CDR3 length: 16 residues. Germline V CDR1 and CDR2: MDHEN, SYDVKM. V dropped 2 bases and J dropped 4; count of bases not matched to a gene: 3. The CDR3 nucleotides read TGTGCCAGCAGTTTAGACAGGGGGTTGGGGGCCAACGTCCTGACTTTC. Protein product: CASSLDRGLGANVLTF. Looking up the rest from reference TRBV28 and TRBJ2-6 gives the full variable domain: DVKVTQSSRYLVKRTGEKVFLECVQDMDHENMFWYRQDPGLGLRLIYFSYDVKMKEKGDIPEGYSVSREKKERFSLILESASTNQTSMYLCASSLDRGLGANVLTFGAGSRLTVL.

This clonotype has only a few counts. The gene calls are TRBV4-3 and TRBJ1-1; a possible D gene is TRBD1 (5 bases). Germline CDR1 LGHNA, CDR2 YSLEER. Trimming took 6 bases from V and 4 from J, leaving 15 bases between them. This CDR3 has 14 amino acids. DNA of the CDR3: TGCGCCAGCAGTCTAAATGCAGGGTTCACTGAAGCTTTCTTT. Amino acid sequence: CASSLNAGFTEAFF.

This clonotype was observed a few times. The chain links TRBV6-1 to TRBJ2-1, with 7 bases matching TRBD2. Germline V gene data show CDR1 as MNHNS and CDR2 as SASEGT. Losses at the gene ends were 5 bases for V and 7 bases for J; bases not matched to a gene: 14. The CDR3 covers 16 residues. This chain's CDR3 is CASSISPPASGNEQFF. CDR3 bases: TGTGCCAGCAGTATATCCCCCCCGGCTAGCGGTAATGAGCAGTTCTTC.

This clonotype was observed a few times. The V gene is TRBV4-2, the J gene TRBJ2-7; D possibly corresponds to TRBD1 (6 bases). The CDR3 is 17 residues long. Trimming cost V 1 base and J 1 base, with 17 bases left between them. CDR1 is LGHNA and CDR2 is YNFKEQ in the germline V gene. CDR3: CASSQVGGSGPSYEQYF. CDR3 in DNA: TGTGCCAGCAGCCAAGTTGGGGGCAGCGGTCCTTCCTACGAGCAGTACTTC.